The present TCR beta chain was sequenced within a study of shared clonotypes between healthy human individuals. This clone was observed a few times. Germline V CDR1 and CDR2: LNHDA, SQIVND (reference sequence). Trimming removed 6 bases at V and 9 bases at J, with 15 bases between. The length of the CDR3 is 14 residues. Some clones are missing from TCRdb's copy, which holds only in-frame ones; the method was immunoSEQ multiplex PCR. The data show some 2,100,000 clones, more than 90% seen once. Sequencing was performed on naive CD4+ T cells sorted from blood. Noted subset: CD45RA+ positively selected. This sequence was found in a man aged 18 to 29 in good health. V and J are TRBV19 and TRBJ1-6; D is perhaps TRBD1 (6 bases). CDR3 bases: TGTGCCAGTAGCCCCCAGGGGCAAGGTTCACCCCTCCACTTT. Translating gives CASSPQGQGSPLHF. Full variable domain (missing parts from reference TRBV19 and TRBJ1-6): DGGITQSPKYLFRKEGQNVTLSCEQNLNHDAMYWYRQDPGQGLRLIYYSQIVNDFQKGDIAEGYSVSREKKESFPLTVTSAQKNPTAFYLCASSPQGQGSPLHFGNGTRLTVT.